The entry that follows covers one TCR beta chain sequence. Its antigen is undetermined. CDR3 size: 13 residues. Germline assignment: CDR1 SGHTA and CDR2 FQGTGA. Between the trimmed V and J ends, which lost 2 bases and 6 bases, there was a span of 11 bases. This specimen comes from a study of OX40 agonist ivuxolimab in advanced cancers. Study at large: The dose-escalation group included hepatocellular carcinoma, melanoma, renal cell carcinoma and head and neck cancer. Anti-PD-1, anti-PD-L1 or anti-CTLA-4 therapy given earlier was allowed, and about 38% had some.

The data were produced by immunoSEQ multiplex PCR, yet TCRdb's version contains in-frame clones alone and is incomplete. Here the sample spans over 40,000 clones, over 80% being singletons. Points from the study as a whole: Still undetermined is the antigen specificity of the expanded peripheral T cells.

Specimen: CD4+ or CD8+ T cells sorted from blood, collected in a trial of the OX40 agonist ivuxolimab. The V and J genes are TRBV7-3 and TRBJ2-7; D is tentatively TRBD1 or TRBD2 (5 bases each). The TCR sequence derives from an adult with an advanced solid tumor such as melanoma, head and neck, liver or kidney cancer. The CDR3 reads CASSLSGTSEQYF. CDR3 nucleotide sequence: TGTGCCAGCAGCTTATCAGGGACGAGCGAGCAGTACTTC.